This record looks at one T cell receptor (beta chain) sequence and its context. The CDR3 covers 15 residues. Germline V gene data show CDR1 as SGHVS and CDR2 as FQNEAQ. Trimming removed 5 bases from V and 1 base from J; junction bases left unmatched: 7. This entry comes from a study of OX40 agonist ivuxolimab in advanced cancers. Sequencing was performed with immunoSEQ multiplex PCR; in TCRdb, only in-frame clones are kept and a portion is missing. The table lists some 66,000 clones, around 73% of them singletons. The genes are TRBV7-8 and TRBJ2-7; 8 bases are shared with TRBD1. The TCR was taken from an adult with an advanced solid tumor such as melanoma, head and neck, liver or kidney cancer. This material consisted of CD4+ or CD8+ T cells sorted from blood, taken in a trial of the OX40 agonist ivuxolimab. CDR3 sequence reads: CASSPRTGLSYEQYF. In nucleotides, the CDR3 is TGTGCCAGCAGCCCGAGGACAGGGTTATCCTACGAGCAGTACTTC.